These 24 T cell receptor beta chains originate from one sample sequenced in a study of graft-versus-host responses after intestinal transplantation. Their specific antigens are unknown. Data came from immunoSEQ multiplex PCR; TCRdb stores just in-frame clones and leaves some out. Altogether approximately 92,000 clones are present, 75% to 95% being singletons, with the ten largest covering 6%. This specimen consisted of unstimulated CD8+ T cells sorted from spleen or lymph node cells, obtained before intestinal transplant. The receptors here all came from a human donor who received an intestinal transplant.

The chain links TRBV25-1 to TRBJ2-5; no clear D gene. The CDR3 runs to 12 residues. The V gene's germline CDR1 is MGHDK and CDR2 SYGVNS. The V end lost 2 bases, the J end lost 7 bases, and 8 bases lay between the germline ends. The chain's CDR3 is CASSEVDGTQYF. In DNA form, the CDR3 reads TGTGCCAGCAGTGAAGTTGATGGGACCCAGTACTTC.

The V gene is TRBV15, the J gene TRBJ2-2; 11 nucleotides match TRBD2. Germline V CDR1 and CDR2: LNHNV, YYDKDF (reference sequence). This CDR3 has 15 residues. J was trimmed by 6 bases and V by 3 bases; bases with no gene match: 3. CDR3 in amino acids: CATSSSGGAPGELFF. Written as DNA, the CDR3 is TGTGCCACCAGCAGTAGCGGGGGGGCCCCCGGGGAGCTGTTTTTT.

The chain couples TRBV13 to TRBJ2-7; D is unclear. The V end was cut by 2 bases, the J end by 5 bases, with 13 bases between. The CDR3 length is 14 residues. Germline V lookup: CDR1 PRHDT, CDR2 FYEKMQ (reference sequence). The CDR3 DNA reads TGTGCCAGCAGCTTAATTGCCGTCCCCCACGAGCAGTACTTC. It codes for CASSLIAVPHEQYF.

This clone was observed once. J is TRBJ2-7 and V is TRBV7-9, with TRBD2 matching over 11 bases. The germline V gene has CDR1 SEHNR and CDR2 FQNEAQ (reference sequence). Trimming removed 3 bases from V and 4 bases from J; junction bases left unmatched: 5. The CDR3 sequence is 15 residues long. The CDR3 loop is CASSFGTSGWYEQYF. The DNA of the CDR3 is TGTGCCAGCAGCTTCGGGACTAGCGGTTGGTACGAGCAGTACTTC.

CDR3 amino acids: CASRGKRGGRPPYSYEQYF. The CDR3 DNA follows: TGTGCCAGTCGGGGGAAACGGGGGGGCCGCCCTCCTTACTCCTACGAGCAGTACTTC. The rearrangement uses TRBV2 and TRBJ2-7, with 8 bases lining up with TRBD2. V lost 9 bases, J lost 0 bases, and 22 bases stayed unmatched. In germline, CDR1 is SNHLY, CDR2 FYNNEI. The CDR3 consists of 19 residues.

The chain couples TRBV5-4 to TRBJ2-1; perhaps TRBD2 as D (5 bases). The V and J ends lost 1 base and 12 bases respectively, with 20 bases between them. Germline-derived CDR1 and CDR2 are SGHNT and YYREEE (reference sequence). The CDR3 totals 15 residues. The CDR3: CASSLMGELSAGQFF. The DNA for the CDR3 is TGTGCCAGCAGCTTGATGGGAGAATTGTCTGCAGGGCAGTTCTTC.

The V and J genes are TRBV7-9 and TRBJ1-4, with D maybe TRBD1 (5 bases). Trimming cost V 4 bases and J 4 bases, with 19 bases left between them. The CDR3 length is 17 residues. Germline CDR1 reads SEHNR; CDR2 reads FQNEAQ (reference sequence). This CDR3 is CASSSKFSTAYNEKLFF. The DNA for the CDR3 is TGTGCCAGCAGCTCCAAATTCTCGACAGCCTATAATGAAAAACTGTTTTTT.

The chain couples TRBV7-6 to TRBJ1-1; possible D gene TRBD1, 6 bases. The germline gives CDR1 SGHVS, CDR2 FNYEAQ. V lost 2 bases to trimming and J lost 1 base, with 26 bases between them. This CDR3 comprises 20 residues. The CDR3 here is CASSLFLGKMTRGQNTEAFF. The CDR3 DNA follows: TGTGCCAGCAGCTTATTTCTAGGGAAGATGACAAGGGGACAGAACACTGAAGCTTTCTTT.

The rearrangement links TRBV6-6 to TRBJ2-1; 8 bases line up with TRBD2. CDR3 length: 14 residues. Germline lookup yields CDR1 MNHNY and CDR2 SVGAGI (reference sequence). J was trimmed by 4 bases and V by 4 bases; bases with no gene match: 3. CDR3 in amino acids: CASSWLAGYNEQFF. The CDR3 nucleotides read TGTGCCAGCAGTTGGTTAGCGGGGTACAATGAGCAGTTCTTC.

The chain couples TRBV7-9 to TRBJ1-6, with no clear D. CDR3 length: 12 amino acids. V lost 3 bases, J lost 9 bases, and 6 bases lay in between. The germline V gene encodes CDR1 SEHNR and CDR2 FQNEAQ (reference sequence). In DNA form, the CDR3 reads TGTGCCAGCAGCTTCTGGGGTTCACCCCTCCACTTT. The encoded protein is CASSFWGSPLHF. Filled out from reference TRBV7-9 and TRBJ1-6, the complete variable domain reads DTGVSQNPRHKITKRGQNVTFRCDPISEHNRLYWYRQTLGQGPEFLTYFQNEAQLEKSRLLSDRFSAERPKGSFSTLEIQRTEQGDSAMYLCASSFWGSPLHFGNGTRLTVT.

This chain uses TRBV11-2 with TRBJ2-5, with TRBD2 identical over 11 bases. Germline-derived CDR1 and CDR2 are SGHAT and FQNNGV. The CDR3 extends over 14 amino acids. Trimming at V came to 6 bases and at J to 4 bases, leaving 4 bases not matched to a gene. CDR3 bases: TGTGCCAGCAGGGGCACTAGCGGGGGAGAGACCCAGTACTTC. The encoded protein is CASRGTSGGETQYF.

This sequence joins TRBV2 and TRBJ1-2; TRBD1 matches 10 bases. The germline CDR1 and CDR2 sequences are SNHLY and FYNNEI. The CDR3 runs to 15 residues. Trimming cost V 2 bases and J 6 bases; bases outside gene matches: 6. Here the CDR3 DNA reads TGTGCCAGCAGTGAACAGACGACAGGGGGCGATGGCTACACCTTC. It codes for CASSEQTTGGDGYTF.

V usage is TRBV4-1 and J usage is TRBJ2-7, with D uncertain. The CDR3 covers 15 residues. The ends were cut back, 1 base at V and 5 bases at J, with 15 bases in the middle. Per the germline V gene, CDR1 is MGHRA and CDR2 is YSYEKL. This CDR3 is CASSQVGPGLDEQYF. For the CDR3, the DNA is TGCGCCAGCAGCCAAGTTGGACCGGGTCTGGACGAGCAGTACTTC.

J is TRBJ2-1 and V is TRBV27; no clear D. Germline CDR1 and CDR2: MNHEY and SMNVEV (reference sequence). This CDR3 is 16 amino acids long. The V gene lost 6 bases and the J gene lost 3 bases, with 18 bases spanning the gap. In DNA, the CDR3 is TGTGCCAGCAGCCCCGGGTCGGGTTTATACTACAATGAGCAGTTCTTC. This translates into CASSPGSGLYYNEQFF.

The CDR3 DNA sequence: TGTGCCAGCAGTTTTCCTTACACAGATACGCAGTATTTT. Its translation is CASSFPYTDTQYF. V usage is TRBV28 and J usage is TRBJ2-3; D gene ambiguous. In germline, CDR1 is MDHEN, CDR2 SYDVKM. Trimming shortened V by 3 bases and J by 2 bases, and 6 bases separated the two germline ends. This CDR3 spans 13 amino acids. The variable domain in full, with the rest retrieved from reference TRBV28 and TRBJ2-3, is DVKVTQSSRYLVKRTGEKVFLECVQDMDHENMFWYRQDPGLGLRLIYFSYDVKMKEKGDIPEGYSVSREKKERFSLILESASTNQTSMYLCASSFPYTDTQYFGPGTRLTVL.

This chain joins TRBV19 and TRBJ1-2, with a possible D match to TRBD1 (6 bases). The CDR3 runs 10 residues. Germline V gene data show CDR1 as LNHDA and CDR2 as SQIVND (reference sequence). V gave up 9 bases and J gave up 8 bases, with 10 bases separating them. The CDR3 protein is CASTGNGYTF. The CDR3 DNA reads TGTGCCAGCACAGGGAACGGCTACACCTTC.

The chain is built from TRBV15 and TRBJ2-5; 7 bases fit TRBD1. Germline CDR1 is LNHNV and CDR2 is YYDKDF (reference sequence). This CDR3 comprises 18 residues. Losses at the gene ends were 0 bases for V and 1 base for J; bases not matched to a gene: 11. CDR3 protein: CATSRDPPGTAIQETQYF. CDR3 in DNA: TGTGCCACCAGCAGAGATCCCCCTGGGACAGCGATCCAAGAGACCCAGTACTTC. Combining the CDR3 with reference TRBV15 and TRBJ2-5 gives the whole variable domain DAMVIQNPRYQVTQFGKPVTLSCSQTLNHNVMYWYQQKSSQAPKLLFHYYDKDFNNEADTPDNFQSRRPNTSFCFLDIRSPGLGDTAMYLCATSRDPPGTAIQETQYFGPGTRLLVL.

This chain connects TRBV27 to TRBJ2-2; D not resolved. The germline V gene encodes CDR1 MNHEY and CDR2 SMNVEV (reference sequence). With 6 bases removed from V and 3 bases from J, the gap between germline ends came to 5 bases. The CDR3 contains 12 residues. CDR3 sequence reads: CASSFHTGELFF. The CDR3 coding sequence is TGTGCCAGCAGCTTCCACACCGGGGAGCTGTTTTTT.

This clone showed up just a few times. This chain joins TRBV6-5 and TRBJ1-2; a weak D match, TRBD1 (6 bases). The CDR3 is made up of 15 amino acids. V lost 2 bases and J 6 bases, leaving 16 bases between the germline ends. Germline CDR1 MNHEY, CDR2 SVGAGI. CDR3: CASSYGGGGSHGYTF. The CDR3 DNA reads as TGTGCCAGCAGTTACGGGGGCGGGGGTTCACATGGCTACACCTTC.

This clone was observed once. The rearrangement joins TRBV4-1 to TRBJ1-2; tentatively, D is TRBD1 (5 bases). Germline CDR1 reads MGHRA; CDR2 reads YSYEKL. The CDR3 runs 16 residues. Between the trimmed V and J ends, which lost 3 bases and 7 bases, there was a span of 21 bases. CDR3 in DNA: TGCGCCAGCAGCCATCCGGGACTAACGCCTGTCAGTGGCTACACCTTC. This encodes CASSHPGLTPVSGYTF.

The rearrangement uses TRBV5-1 and TRBJ2-3; 8 positions match TRBD1. The CDR3 covers 14 residues. V lost 4 bases to trimming and J lost 3 bases; unmatched junction nucleotides: 4. The germline V gene encodes CDR1 SGHRS and CDR2 YFSETQ. The CDR3 DNA reads TGCGCCAGCAGCACCGGACAGGGAACAGATACGCAGTATTTT. Translating gives CASSTGQGTDTQYF.

The chain uses TRBV10-3 and TRBJ1-1; TRBD1 agrees at 7 bases. The V and J ends lost 3 bases and 0 bases, in that order; junction bases with no gene match: 1. CDR3 size: 14 residues. In germline, CDR1 is ENHRY, CDR2 SYGVKD. The CDR3 nucleotides are TGTGCCATCAGTGAAGGACAGGTGAACACTGAAGCTTTCTTT. Encoded protein: CAISEGQVNTEAFF.

CDR3 sequence: CASSLTVYNEQFF. The DNA for the CDR3 is TGTGCCAGCAGCTTGACAGTTTACAATGAGCAGTTCTTC. J is TRBJ2-1 and V is TRBV7-2; possibly TRBD1 for D (5 bases). The CDR3 consists of 13 residues. The germline CDR1 and CDR2 sequences are SGHTA and FQGNSA. V lost 3 bases and J lost 4, with 7 bases in between.

V and J are TRBV7-6 and TRBJ2-5, with 8 nucleotides matching TRBD2. J lost 4 bases, V lost 1 base, and 14 bases had no gene match. The CDR3 runs 18 residues. Germline assignment: CDR1 SGHVS and CDR2 FNYEAQ. The CDR3 sequence is CASSLERLASLWGETQYF. CDR3 nucleotide sequence: TGTGCCAGCAGCTTAGAGAGACTAGCGAGCCTATGGGGAGAGACCCAGTACTTC. The whole variable domain, filled in from reference TRBV7-6 and TRBJ2-5, reads GAGVSQSPRYKVTKRGQDVALRCDPISGHVSLYWYRQALGQGPEFLTYFNYEAQQDKSGLPNDRFSAERPEGSISTLTIQRTEQRDSAMYRCASSLERLASLWGETQYFGPGTRLLVL.